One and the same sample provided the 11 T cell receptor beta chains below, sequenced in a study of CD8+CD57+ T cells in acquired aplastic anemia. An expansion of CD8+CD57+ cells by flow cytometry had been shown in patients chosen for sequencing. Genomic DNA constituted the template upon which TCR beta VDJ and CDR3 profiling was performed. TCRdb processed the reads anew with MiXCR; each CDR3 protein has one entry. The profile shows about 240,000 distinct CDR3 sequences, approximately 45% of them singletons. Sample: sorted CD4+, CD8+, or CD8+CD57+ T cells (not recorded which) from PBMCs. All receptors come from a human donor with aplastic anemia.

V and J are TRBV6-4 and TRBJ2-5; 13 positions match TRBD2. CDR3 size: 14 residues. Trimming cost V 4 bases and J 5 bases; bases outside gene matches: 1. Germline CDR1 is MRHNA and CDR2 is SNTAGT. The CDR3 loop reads CASSGTSGSETQYF. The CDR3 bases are TGTGCCAGCAGTGGGACTAGCGGGAGTGAGACCCAGTACTTC.

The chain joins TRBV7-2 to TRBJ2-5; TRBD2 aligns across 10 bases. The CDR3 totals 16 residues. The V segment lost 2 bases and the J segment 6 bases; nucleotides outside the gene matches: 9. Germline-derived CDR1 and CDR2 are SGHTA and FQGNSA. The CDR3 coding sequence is TGTGCCAGCAGCTTAAAGCCGACTAGCGGGTGGCAGACCCAGTACTTC. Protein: CASSLKPTSGWQTQYF.

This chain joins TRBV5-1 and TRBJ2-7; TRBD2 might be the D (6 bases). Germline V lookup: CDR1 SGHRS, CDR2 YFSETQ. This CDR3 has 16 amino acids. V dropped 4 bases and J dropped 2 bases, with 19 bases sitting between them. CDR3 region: CASSAGPGDGTYEQYF. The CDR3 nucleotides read TGCGCCAGCAGCGCGGGCCCGGGGGATGGGACCTACGAGCAGTACTTC.

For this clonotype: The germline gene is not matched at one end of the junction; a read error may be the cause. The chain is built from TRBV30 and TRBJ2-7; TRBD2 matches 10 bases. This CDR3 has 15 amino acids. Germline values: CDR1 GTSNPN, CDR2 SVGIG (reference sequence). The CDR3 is CAWGVSSGGSYEQYF. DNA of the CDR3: TGTGCCTGGGGTGTTTCTAGCGGGGGATCCTACGAGCAGTACTTC. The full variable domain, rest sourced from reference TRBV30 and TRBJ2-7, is SQTIHQWPATLVQPVGSPLSLECTVEGTSNPNLYWYRQAAGRGLQLLFYSVGIGQISSEVPQNLSASRPQDRQFILSSKKLLLSDSGFYLCAWGVSSGGSYEQYFGPGTRLTVT.

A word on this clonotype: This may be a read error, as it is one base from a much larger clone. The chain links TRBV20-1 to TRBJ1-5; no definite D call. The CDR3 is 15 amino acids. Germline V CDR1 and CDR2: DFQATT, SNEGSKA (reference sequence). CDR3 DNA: TGCAGTGCTAGATCCCCCCCGGATACCAATCGGCCCCAGCATTTT. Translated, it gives CSARSPPDTNRPQHF.

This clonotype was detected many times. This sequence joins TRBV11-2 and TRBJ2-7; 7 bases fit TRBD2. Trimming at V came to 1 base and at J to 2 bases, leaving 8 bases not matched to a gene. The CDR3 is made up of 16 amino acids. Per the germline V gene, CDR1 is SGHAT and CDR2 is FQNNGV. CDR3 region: CASSLALREEPYEQYF. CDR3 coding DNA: TGTGCCAGCAGCTTAGCCCTCCGGGAGGAGCCCTACGAGCAGTACTTC.

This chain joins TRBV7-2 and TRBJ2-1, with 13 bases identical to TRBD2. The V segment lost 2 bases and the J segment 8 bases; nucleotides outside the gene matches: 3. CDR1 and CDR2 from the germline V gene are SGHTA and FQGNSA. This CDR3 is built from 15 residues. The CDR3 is CASSLTSGGAYEQFF. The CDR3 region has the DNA TGTGCCAGCAGCTTAACTAGCGGGGGGGCCTATGAGCAGTTCTTC.

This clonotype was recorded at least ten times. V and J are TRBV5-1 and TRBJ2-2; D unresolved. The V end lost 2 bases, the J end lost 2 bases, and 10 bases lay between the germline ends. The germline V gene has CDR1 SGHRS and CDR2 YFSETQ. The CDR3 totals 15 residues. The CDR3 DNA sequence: TGCGCCAGCAGCTTTGGCAGATCTAACACCGGGGAGCTGTTTTTT. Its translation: CASSFGRSNTGELFF. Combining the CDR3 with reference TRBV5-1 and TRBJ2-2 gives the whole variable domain KAGVTQTPRYLIKTRGQQVTLSCSPISGHRSVSWYQQTPGQGLQFLFEYFSETQRNKGNFPGRFSGRQFSNSRSEMNVSTLELGDSALYLCASSFGRSNTGELFFGEGSRLTVL.

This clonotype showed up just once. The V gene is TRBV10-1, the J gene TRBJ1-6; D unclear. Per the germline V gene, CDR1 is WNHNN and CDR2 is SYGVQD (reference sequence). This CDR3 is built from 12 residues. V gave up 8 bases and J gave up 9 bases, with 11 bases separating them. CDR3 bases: TGCGCCAGCGGGTCCTATGCTTCACCCCTCCACTTT. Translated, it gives CASGSYASPLHF.

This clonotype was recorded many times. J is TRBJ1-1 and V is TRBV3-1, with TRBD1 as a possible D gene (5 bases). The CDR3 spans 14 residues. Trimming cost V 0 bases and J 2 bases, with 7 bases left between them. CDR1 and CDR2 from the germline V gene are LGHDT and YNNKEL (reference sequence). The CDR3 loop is CASSQEQGNTEAFF. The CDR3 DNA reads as TGTGCCAGCAGCCAAGAGCAGGGTAACACTGAAGCTTTCTTT.

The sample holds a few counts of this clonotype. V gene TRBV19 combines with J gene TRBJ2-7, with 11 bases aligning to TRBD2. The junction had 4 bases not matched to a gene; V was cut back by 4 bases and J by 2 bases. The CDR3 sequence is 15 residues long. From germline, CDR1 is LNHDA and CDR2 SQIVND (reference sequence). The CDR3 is CASSRTSGSAYEQYF. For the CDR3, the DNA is TGTGCCAGTAGTAGAACTAGCGGGAGCGCCTACGAGCAGTACTTC.